A single sample gave rise to the 17 T cell receptor beta chains below, sequenced in a study of control samples from healthy donors and cancer patients. Produced via immunoSEQ multiplex PCR; TCRdb's table is partial and in-frame only. The sample includes over 85,000 clones, 85% to 95% of them seen just once. Sequencing used blood. All receptors come from a young woman in good health.

This chain joins TRBV10-3 and TRBJ1-1; weak D call: TRBD1 (6 bases). The germline gives CDR1 ENHRY, CDR2 SYGVKD. The length of the CDR3 is 13 residues. V gave up 10 bases and J gave up 1 base, with 13 bases separating them. The CDR3, as DNA: TGTGCCACAAGAAAGGGGGAGAACACTGAAGCTTTCTTT. This sequence encodes CATRKGENTEAFF.

This clone was counted a few times. The chain recombines TRBV9 with TRBJ1-6; D is ambiguous. With 4 bases removed from V and 4 bases from J, the gap between germline ends came to 9 bases. The CDR3 is made up of 14 amino acids. CDR1 is SGDLS, CDR2 YYNGEE, per germline. CDR3 region: CASSPGNYNSPLHF. The CDR3 DNA sequence: TGTGCCAGCAGCCCCGGCAATTATAATTCACCCCTCCACTTT.

J is TRBJ2-7 and V is TRBV6-6; weak D call: TRBD1 (6 bases). Per germline, CDR1 MNHNY and CDR2 SVGAGI (reference sequence). Trimming cost V 5 bases and J 9 bases, with 23 bases left between them. The CDR3 is 15 residues long. The chain's CDR3 is CASSPRTEISIGQYF. Written as DNA, the CDR3 is TGTGCCAGCAGTCCTCGGACAGAGATTTCTATAGGGCAGTACTTC.

This clone is a singleton in its sample. The rearrangement links TRBV10-2 to TRBJ1-1; no reliable D call. Trimming pared 5 bases from V and 1 base from J, leaving 8 bases between. The CDR3 is 13 residues long. Per the germline V gene, CDR1 is WSHSY and CDR2 is SAAADI. The CDR3 bases are TGCGCCAGCAGTACCGTACAGAACACTGAAGCTTTCTTT. This sequence encodes CASSTVQNTEAFF.

The chain combines TRBV6-4 with TRBJ2-7; TRBD2 is a possible D gene (6 bases). Germline lookup yields CDR1 MRHNA and CDR2 SNTAGT. The CDR3 sequence is 16 residues long. V lost 7 bases, J lost 0 bases, and 19 bases lay in between. CDR3 DNA: TGTGCCAGCACCCGAAGGCGAGCGGGCAGCTCCTACGAGCAGTACTTC. Translating gives CASTRRRAGSSYEQYF.

The chain joins TRBV6-5 to TRBJ2-7; TRBD1 agrees at 7 bases. The CDR3 loop spans 14 amino acids. V lost 7 bases, J lost 3 bases, and 9 bases stayed unmatched. Germline V gene data show CDR1 as MNHEY and CDR2 as SVGAGI. Here the CDR3 DNA reads TGTGCCAGCAACAACCGGGACAGCCTCTACGAGCAGTACTTC. Translating gives CASNNRDSLYEQYF.

The V call is TRBV4-1, the J call TRBJ1-2, with D possibly TRBD1 on 6 matching bases. V was pared by 1 base and J by 5 bases, with 11 bases between. CDR1 and CDR2 (germline): MGHRA, YSYEKL. This CDR3 contains 14 residues. The CDR3 here is CASSQAGTNYGYTF. CDR3 bases: TGCGCCAGCAGCCAAGCCGGGACAAATTATGGCTACACCTTC.

This clone was seen once. The chain combines TRBV6-5 with TRBJ2-1; a weak D match, TRBD1 (5 bases). Looked up from germline, CDR1 is MNHEY and CDR2 is SVGAGI. The CDR3 length is 14 residues. V lost 2 bases, J lost 10 bases, and 15 bases lay in between. CDR3 DNA sequence: TGTGCCAGCAGTTACAAAACAGGTTCGGCCGAGCAGTTCTTC. Translating it yields CASSYKTGSAEQFF.

The V gene is TRBV11-2, the J gene TRBJ2-2; 13 nucleotides match TRBD2. The CDR3 loop spans 16 amino acids. CDR1 and CDR2 from the germline V gene are SGHAT and FQNNGV. The V gene end was trimmed by 8 bases and the J gene end by 1 base; junction bases not matched to a gene: 4. The CDR3 spells CASSTSGGKNTGELFF. CDR3 DNA sequence: TGTGCCAGCTCGACTAGCGGGGGGAAGAACACCGGGGAGCTGTTTTTT.

V usage is TRBV28 and J usage is TRBJ2-1; the match to TRBD2 covers 11 bases. The CDR3 has 17 amino acids. CDR1 and CDR2 (germline): MDHEN, SYDVKM. The trim removed 8 bases at V and 0 bases at J, leaving 9 bases unmatched. CDR3 region: CASDQASGGSSYNEQFF. In nucleotides, the CDR3 is TGTGCCAGCGACCAGGCTAGCGGGGGGAGCTCCTACAATGAGCAGTTCTTC.

The chain employs TRBV27 and TRBJ1-5, with D possibly TRBD1 on 6 matching bases. This CDR3 spans 14 amino acids. V lost 5 bases to trimming and J lost 5 bases, with 13 bases between them. CDR1 is MNHEY and CDR2 is SMNVEV in the germline V gene (reference sequence). The CDR3 nucleotides read TGTGCCAGCAGTCCCGGGGGCGGTTATCAGCCCCAGCATTTT. Protein: CASSPGGGYQPQHF.

This rearrangement joins TRBV6-5 to TRBJ1-2, with a tentative D call TRBD1 (6 bases). Trimming pared 4 bases from V and 2 bases from J, leaving 14 bases between. This CDR3 contains 15 residues. Per germline, CDR1 MNHEY and CDR2 SVGAGI. The CDR3 sequence is CASSSPQTGNYGYTF. In DNA form, the CDR3 reads TGTGCCAGCAGTTCCCCTCAGACAGGAAACTATGGCTACACCTTC.

This chain uses TRBV6-5 with TRBJ1-5; D gene uncertain. Germline V lookup: CDR1 MNHEY, CDR2 SVGAGI. Deletions cut 0 bases from V and 2 bases from J, with 8 bases between. CDR3 size: 15 residues. The CDR3 DNA reads as TGTGCCAGCAGTTACTCCGGGCGAGGCAATCAGCCCCAGCATTTT. It translates to CASSYSGRGNQPQHF.

With respect to this clone: One junction end does not reproduce the germline sequence, and a read error may be involved. The identical CDR3 is also encoded by other nucleotide sequences in the sample. The genes are TRBV20-1 and TRBJ2-5; D call uncertain. Germline V CDR1 and CDR2: DFQATT, SNEGSKA (reference sequence). The CDR3 length is 13 residues. DNA for the CDR3: TGCAGTGCTAGTCTTCCGTTCCAAGAGACTCAGTACTTC. Residues: CSASLPFQETQYF.

This chain's CDR3 is CASSLGAEAFF. CDR3 nucleotides: TGTGCCAGCAGTTTGGGGGCTGAAGCTTTCTTT. The chain employs TRBV28 and TRBJ1-1, with D possibly matching TRBD1 (5 bases). Germline V lookup: CDR1 MDHEN, CDR2 SYDVKM. This CDR3 region has 11 residues. V lost 3 bases, J lost 6 bases, and 5 bases lay in between.

This clone is a singleton in its sample. This sequence joins TRBV28 and TRBJ1-5; D unresolved. V lost 3 bases and J lost 0, with 6 bases in between. CDR1 is MDHEN and CDR2 is SYDVKM in the germline V gene. This CDR3 has 14 residues. As DNA, the CDR3 is TGTGCCAGCAGTTTGGTATATAGCAATCAGCCCCAGCATTTT. Encoded protein: CASSLVYSNQPQHF. The full variable domain, with the rest looked up from reference TRBV28 and TRBJ1-5, is DVKVTQSSRYLVKRTGEKVFLECVQDMDHENMFWYRQDPGLGLRLIYFSYDVKMKEKGDIPEGYSVSREKKERFSLILESASTNQTSMYLCASSLVYSNQPQHFGDGTRLSIL.

The sample holds one count of this clone. Other DNA sequences from this sample encode an identical CDR3 as well. The CDR3 DNA follows: TGTGCCAGTCTGGGGGAGTCCTCCTACGAGCAGTACTTC. Protein: CASLGESSYEQYF. This chain connects TRBV6-5 to TRBJ2-7, with D possibly being TRBD1 or TRBD2 (5 bases each). Germline V gives CDR1 MNHEY, CDR2 SVGAGI. V gave up 9 bases and J gave up 0 bases, with 12 bases separating them. The CDR3 sequence is 13 residues long.